A single sample is the source of the 26 T cell receptor beta chains below, sequenced in a study of blood T cell repertoires in COVID-19. Generated by immunoSEQ multiplex PCR, the TCRdb table keeps only in-frame clones and is missing some. This sample has fewer than 150,000 clones, with around 86% found just once. What was sequenced was peripheral blood. The receptors were gathered from a woman aged 80 or over with acute or convalescent COVID-19.

The CDR3 loop is CASSNPGLAGDEQFF. CDR3 sequence (DNA): TGTGCCAGCAGCAACCCTGGACTAGCGGGAGATGAGCAGTTCTTC. The rearrangement links TRBV9 to TRBJ2-1; the match to TRBD2 covers 13 bases. The CDR3 consists of 15 residues. Germline V CDR1 and CDR2: SGDLS, YYNGEE. The ends lost 4 bases at V and 8 bases at J; junction bases unmatched: 6.

J is TRBJ1-6 and V is TRBV11-2; 9 positions agree with TRBD1. This CDR3 spans 16 amino acids. Germline CDR1 and CDR2: SGHAT and FQNNGV. Trimming at V came to 2 bases and at J to 8 bases, leaving 7 bases not matched to a gene. CDR3 bases: TGTGCCAGCAGCTTAAGGGGGACAGGGACCCATTCACCCCTCCACTTT. Encoded protein: CASSLRGTGTHSPLHF.

Written as DNA, the CDR3 is TGTGCCAGCAGCTTATATGGAGCGAGCCATGAGCAGTTCTTC. As protein: CASSLYGASHEQFF. The chain recombines TRBV7-3 with TRBJ2-1; D unclear. V shed 2 bases and J shed 8 bases, with 13 bases lying between them. Germline CDR1 and CDR2: SGHTA and FQGTGA. The CDR3 is made up of 14 amino acids.

The chain couples TRBV19 to TRBJ1-1; D not resolved. The CDR3 runs 15 residues. V was pared by 3 bases and J by 2 bases, with 13 bases between. From germline, CDR1 is LNHDA and CDR2 SQIVND (reference sequence). The CDR3 bases are TGTGCCAGTAGTATTTTTGTAAATTCTAACACTGAAGCTTTCTTT. Amino acid sequence: CASSIFVNSNTEAFF.

V and J are TRBV18 and TRBJ1-3, with 8 bases fitting TRBD1. The junction had 11 bases not matched to a gene; V was cut back by 4 bases and J by 3 bases. The CDR3 loop spans 17 amino acids. CDR1 is KGHSH, CDR2 LQKENI, per germline. CDR3 in amino acids: CASSRLQGQGGGNTIYF. The CDR3, as DNA: TGTGCCAGCTCACGACTTCAAGGACAGGGCGGTGGAAACACCATATATTTT.

This chain joins TRBV28 and TRBJ2-2; 10 bases are a match to TRBD1. The CDR3 has 17 residues. V shed 5 bases, J shed 3 bases, and the junction held 9 bases outside the gene matches. Germline loops: CDR1 MDHEN, CDR2 SYDVKM. CDR3 sequence reads: CASSGSWDRGYTGELFF. Written as DNA, the CDR3 is TGTGCCAGCAGTGGATCCTGGGACAGGGGATACACCGGGGAGCTGTTTTTT.

The chain employs TRBV5-6 and TRBJ2-5; weak D call: TRBD1 (5 bases). V was pared by 3 bases and J by 5 bases, with 14 bases between. CDR3 length: 14 residues. Germline CDR1 SGHDT, CDR2 YYEEEE. This CDR3 reads CASSSRGRAETQYF. The CDR3 nucleotides read TGTGCCAGCAGCTCTAGGGGCAGGGCCGAGACCCAGTACTTC.

J is TRBJ2-5 and V is TRBV5-1; tentative D call: TRBD1 (6 bases). V shed 2 bases and J shed 1 base, with 12 bases lying between them. Germline values: CDR1 SGHRS, CDR2 YFSETQ. The CDR3 extends over 15 amino acids. The CDR3 bases are TGCGCCAGCAGCTTAAGGGGGACGGGCCAAGAGACCCAGTACTTC. It translates to CASSLRGTGQETQYF.

The CDR3 DNA is TGTGCCAGCAGTCCGGGACAGTATAGCAATCAGCCCCAGCATTTT. The encoded protein is CASSPGQYSNQPQHF. This chain connects TRBV7-9 to TRBJ1-5, with 7 bases matching TRBD1. Germline CDR1 SEHNR, CDR2 FQNEAQ (reference sequence). There are 15 residues in the CDR3. The V gene end was trimmed by 6 bases and the J gene end by 0 bases; junction bases not matched to a gene: 5.

The genes are TRBV24-1 and TRBJ2-2; 9 positions agree with TRBD2. Trimming removed 0 bases from V and 3 bases from J; junction bases left unmatched: 10. Germline assignment: CDR1 KGHDR and CDR2 SFDVKD. CDR3 length: 19 residues. The CDR3 coding sequence is TGTGCCACCAGTGATTTGCCCGTTTTAGCGGGAGATGACACCGGGGAGCTGTTTTTT. Translating it yields CATSDLPVLAGDDTGELFF.

This clone was detected only once. The chain is built from TRBV30 and TRBJ1-6; unclear D gene. The CDR3 is 14 residues long. Germline CDR1 GTSNPN, CDR2 SVGIG (reference sequence). The V and J ends lost 3 bases and 0 bases respectively, with 6 bases between them. CDR3 protein: CAWSASSYNSPLHF. The CDR3 DNA follows: TGTGCCTGGAGCGCCAGCTCCTATAATTCACCCCTCCACTTT.

The chain couples TRBV28 to TRBJ2-3; D is possibly TRBD1 (5 bases). Germline CDR1 reads MDHEN; CDR2 reads SYDVKM. Between the trimmed V and J ends, which lost 6 bases and 6 bases, there was a span of 19 bases. The CDR3 contains 15 residues. This CDR3 is CASSKTVLRPDTQYF. CDR3 nucleotide sequence: TGTGCCAGCAGCAAGACAGTTCTTAGGCCCGATACGCAGTATTTT. Full variable domain (missing parts from reference TRBV28 and TRBJ2-3): DVKVTQSSRYLVKRTGEKVFLECVQDMDHENMFWYRQDPGLGLRLIYFSYDVKMKEKGDIPEGYSVSREKKERFSLILESASTNQTSMYLCASSKTVLRPDTQYFGPGTRLTVL.

The CDR3 DNA reads as TGTGCCAGCAGTTCAACAGGTGGCGAAAAACTGTTTTTT. Protein sequence: CASSSTGGEKLFF. The chain recombines TRBV28 with TRBJ1-4; tentative D call: TRBD1 (5 bases). CDR1 and CDR2 from the germline V gene are MDHEN and SYDVKM. The CDR3 runs 13 residues. V was trimmed by 4 bases and J by 8 bases, leaving 11 bases between them. The full variable domain, rest sourced from reference TRBV28 and TRBJ1-4, is DVKVTQSSRYLVKRTGEKVFLECVQDMDHENMFWYRQDPGLGLRLIYFSYDVKMKEKGDIPEGYSVSREKKERFSLILESASTNQTSMYLCASSSTGGEKLFFGSGTQLSVL.

The chain carries TRBV27 and TRBJ1-4; D unclear. Trimming stripped 5 bases from V and 1 base from J, with 11 bases between. The CDR3 spans 15 residues. In germline, CDR1 is MNHEY, CDR2 SMNVEV (reference sequence). CDR3 DNA: TGTGCCAGCAGTGCCCACAGAGTAACTAATGAAAAACTGTTTTTT. It translates to CASSAHRVTNEKLFF. Together with reference TRBV27 and TRBJ1-4, the CDR3 gives the full variable domain: EAQVTQNPRYLITVTGKKLTVTCSQNMNHEYMSWYRQDPGLGLRQIYYSMNVEVTDKGDVPEGYKVSRKEKRNFPLILESPSPNQTSLYFCASSAHRVTNEKLFFGSGTQLSVL.

The chain links TRBV19 to TRBJ1-4; no firm D call. This CDR3 spans 15 amino acids. Germline V lookup: CDR1 LNHDA, CDR2 SQIVND (reference sequence). The V gene lost 3 bases and the J gene lost 0 bases, with 8 bases spanning the gap. The CDR3 bases are TGTGCCAGTAGTATCAATGTTGCAACTAATGAAAAACTGTTTTTT. It specifies CASSINVATNEKLFF.

V usage is TRBV5-5 and J usage is TRBJ2-2; D perhaps matches TRBD1 (6 bases). Per the germline V gene, CDR1 is SGHKS and CDR2 is YYEKEE (reference sequence). The CDR3 covers 14 residues. Between the trimmed V and J ends, which lost 0 bases and 4 bases, there was a span of 7 bases. CDR3 loop: CASSLVGGTGELFF. The CDR3 bases are TGTGCCAGCAGCTTGGTAGGGGGCACCGGGGAGCTGTTTTTT.

The count of this clone is one. This chain connects TRBV6-1 to TRBJ1-2; D ambiguous. The CDR3 spans 12 residues. Germline CDR1 MNHNS, CDR2 SASEGT. V gave up 7 bases and J gave up 3 bases, with 9 bases separating them. The CDR3 bases are TGTGCCAGCACCTTCGGAGACTATGGCTACACCTTC. Its translation: CASTFGDYGYTF.

This clone has just a few counts. The chain uses TRBV15 and TRBJ1-1, with a tentative D call TRBD1 (6 bases). CDR1 and CDR2 (germline): LNHNV, YYDKDF (reference sequence). The CDR3 contains 13 residues. Between the trimmed V and J ends, which lost 7 bases and 5 bases, there was a span of 14 bases. The DNA for the CDR3 is TGTGCCACCACCAAGACAGGCCGGACTGAAGCTTTCTTT. Amino acids: CATTKTGRTEAFF.

The chain employs TRBV9 and TRBJ2-1; 13 bases are a match to TRBD2. J gave up 8 bases and V 0 bases, and 14 bases lay outside the gene matches. The CDR3 covers 19 residues. Germline assignment: CDR1 SGDLS and CDR2 YYNGEE. The CDR3: CASSVGSEGLAGVLDEQFF. The CDR3 bases are TGTGCCAGCAGCGTAGGCAGCGAAGGACTAGCGGGAGTGTTGGATGAGCAGTTCTTC.

The rearrangement links TRBV11-3 to TRBJ2-5, with 7 bases identical to TRBD2. With V trimmed by 4 bases and J by 3 bases, 8 bases remained unmatched. The CDR3 totals 15 residues. CDR1 and CDR2 from the germline V gene are SGHNT and YENEEA. CDR3: CASSSGPSGKETQYF. CDR3 sequence (DNA): TGTGCCAGCAGCTCCGGGCCTAGCGGTAAAGAGACCCAGTACTTC.

CDR3 sequence reads: CASSSTLAVTDNEQFF. CDR3 DNA: TGTGCCAGCTCATCGACCTTAGCGGTGACTGACAATGAGCAGTTCTTC. The chain combines TRBV18 with TRBJ2-1; weak D call: TRBD2 (6 bases). Trimming removed 5 bases from V and 5 bases from J, with 19 bases in between. CDR3 length: 16 amino acids. Germline values: CDR1 KGHSH, CDR2 LQKENI.

The V call is TRBV5-1, the J call TRBJ2-7, with D tentatively TRBD1 (6 bases). Trimming removed 2 bases at V and 6 bases at J, with 15 bases between. Germline lookup yields CDR1 SGHRS and CDR2 YFSETQ. The CDR3 is 14 residues long. This CDR3 is CASSFLSGAVEQYF. The CDR3 region has the DNA TGCGCCAGCAGCTTTCTATCAGGGGCGGTCGAGCAGTACTTC.

The chain couples TRBV7-2 to TRBJ2-7; 7 bases fit TRBD1. After removal of 0 bases from V and 2 bases from J, the junction contained 4 bases not matched to a gene. The germline CDR1 and CDR2 sequences are SGHTA and FQGNSA. The CDR3 runs 15 residues. In nucleotides, the CDR3 is TGTGCCAGCAGCTTAGCGTTGGGGACAGCCTACGAGCAGTACTTC. It translates to CASSLALGTAYEQYF.

This rearrangement joins TRBV20-1 to TRBJ2-5; no reliable D call. This CDR3 spans 11 amino acids. Trimming removed 6 bases from V and 4 bases from J, with 9 bases in between. Germline assignment: CDR1 DFQATT and CDR2 SNEGSKA (reference sequence). The chain's CDR3 is CSAVLRETQYF. In nucleotides, the CDR3 is TGCAGTGCCGTATTGAGAGAGACCCAGTACTTC.

V is TRBV5-1 and J is TRBJ2-5; 9 positions match TRBD2. The germline V gene has CDR1 SGHRS and CDR2 YFSETQ. V lost 6 bases to trimming and J lost 2 bases; unmatched junction nucleotides: 20. This CDR3 comprises 19 residues. The CDR3 region is CASTISGLAGPSIQETQYF. The CDR3 DNA sequence: TGCGCCAGCACTATCAGTGGGCTAGCGGGACCGAGTATACAAGAGACCCAGTACTTC. Together with reference TRBV5-1 and TRBJ2-5, the CDR3 gives the full variable domain: KAGVTQTPRYLIKTRGQQVTLSCSPISGHRSVSWYQQTPGQGLQFLFEYFSETQRNKGNFPGRFSGRQFSNSRSEMNVSTLELGDSALYLCASTISGLAGPSIQETQYFGPGTRLLVL.

V and J are TRBV15 and TRBJ1-5; D not resolved. This CDR3 is 14 amino acids long. Germline loops: CDR1 LNHNV, CDR2 YYDKDF (reference sequence). Trimming took off 0 bases at V and 11 bases at J, with 14 bases between the two ends. CDR3 DNA sequence: TGTGCCACCAGCAGAGATCGCAGTGTGGAGACCCAGCATTTT. This codes for CATSRDRSVETQHF. The variable domain in full, with the rest retrieved from reference TRBV15 and TRBJ1-5, is DAMVIQNPRYQVTQFGKPVTLSCSQTLNHNVMYWYQQKSSQAPKLLFHYYDKDFNNEADTPDNFQSRRPNTSFCFLDIRSPGLGDTAMYLCATSRDRSVETQHFGDGTRLSIL.